This T cell receptor beta chain was found in a study of blood T cell repertoires in COVID-19. In the study's own analysis: Cell counts per sample came from amplifying reference gene primers. The assay was immunoSEQ multiplex PCR, and TCRdb's table has in-frame clones only and misses some. The V and J calls and the clone size are those of that table, but D and trimming were determined from the DNA. Of some 390,000 clones detected, about 90% appear once; the ten largest clones hold 1.7%. Ages ranged from 18 to 89 years, with residence in about two dozen US areas. Recovered status in Cohort 3 required two negative PCRs, clearance, or symptom resolution. The germline V gene has CDR1 MGHDK and CDR2 SYGVNS. The CDR3 has 15 amino acids. V was pared by 5 bases and J by 6 bases, with 6 bases of the junction left unmatched.

The sequenced sample consisted of PBMCs or T cells enriched from blood (not recorded which). The V gene is TRBV25-1, the J gene TRBJ1-5; 11 nucleotides agree with TRBD1. This TCR derives from a woman aged 25 to 45 who had recovered from COVID-19. The CDR3: CASSPGQGAGQPQHF. DNA for the CDR3: TGTGCCAGCAGTCCTGGACAGGGGGCTGGTCAGCCCCAGCATTTT.